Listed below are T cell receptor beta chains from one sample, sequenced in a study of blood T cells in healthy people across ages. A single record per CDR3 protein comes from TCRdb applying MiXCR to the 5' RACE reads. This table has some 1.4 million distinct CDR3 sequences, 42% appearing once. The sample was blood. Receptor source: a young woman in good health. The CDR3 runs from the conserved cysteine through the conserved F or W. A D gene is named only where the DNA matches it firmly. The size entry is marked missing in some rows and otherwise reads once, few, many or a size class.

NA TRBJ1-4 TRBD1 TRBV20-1 CSAGTGGKFEKLFF TGCAGTGCTGGGACAGGGGGAAAATTTGAAAAACTGTTTTTT
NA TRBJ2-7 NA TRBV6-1 CASTQQRAGYEQYF TGTGCCAGCACTCAGCAGAGGGCCGGGTACGAGCAGTACTTC
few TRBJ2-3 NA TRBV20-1 CSAPRALITDTQYF TGCAGTGCGCCAAGGGCCTTAATCACAGATACGCAGTATTTT
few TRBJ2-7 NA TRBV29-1 CSVLYGGYEQYF TGCAGCGTTCTCTACGGAGGCTACGAGCAGTACTTC
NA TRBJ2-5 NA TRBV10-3 CAISETRDFYNEQYF TGTGCCATCAGTGAGACCCGGGACTTTTACAATGAGCAGTACTTC
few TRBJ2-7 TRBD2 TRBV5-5 CASSPDGGGTYNEQYF TGTGCCAGCAGCCCCGACGGCGGGGGAACCTACAATGAGCAGTACTTC
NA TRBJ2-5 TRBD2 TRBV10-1 CASSESRAGDQETQYF TGCGCCAGCAGTGAGTCAAGAGCGGGGGACCAAGAGACCCAGTACTTC
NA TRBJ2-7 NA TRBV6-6 CASLSDRTETSYEQYF TGTGCCAGCCTTTCGGATAGGACAGAGACTTCCTACGAGCAGTACTTC
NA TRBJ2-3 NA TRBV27 CASSLDQIRADTQYF TGTGCCAGCAGTTTGGACCAGATTCGCGCAGATACGCAGTATTTT
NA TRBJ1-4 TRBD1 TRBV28 CASSIFSGTGVGTNEKLFF TGTGCCAGCAGTATTTTCTCTGGGACAGGGGTAGGAACTAATGAAAAACTGTTTTTT
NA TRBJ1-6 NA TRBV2 CASSWTSGSPLHF TGTGCCAGCAGTTGGACAAGTGGTTCACCCCTCCACTTT
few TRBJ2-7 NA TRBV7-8 CASSLVLTEQYF TGTGCCAGCAGCTTAGTCCTTACCGAGCAGTACTTC
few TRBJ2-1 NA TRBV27 CASSYTPGRVNEQFF TGTGCCAGCAGCTATACCCCCGGTAGGGTCAATGAGCAGTTCTTC
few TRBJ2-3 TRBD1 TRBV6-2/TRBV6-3 CASSYGDRSLDTDTQYF TGTGCCAGCAGTTACGGGGACAGGTCGCTGGACACAGATACGCAGTATTTT
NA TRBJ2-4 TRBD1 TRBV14 CASSQSGTGGVQYF TGTGCCAGCAGCCAATCCGGGACAGGGGGTGTGCAGTACTTC
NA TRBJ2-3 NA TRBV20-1 CGSGATDTQYF TGCGGATCAGGGGCGACAGATACGCAGTATTTT
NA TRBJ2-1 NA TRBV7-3 CASSSTDRSYNEQFF TGTGCCAGCAGCTCGACGGACAGATCATACAATGAGCAGTTCTTC
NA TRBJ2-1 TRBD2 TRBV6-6 CASSYSSFGGAYNEQFF TGTGCCAGCAGTTACTCGAGCTTTGGGGGGGCCTACAATGAGCAGTTCTTC
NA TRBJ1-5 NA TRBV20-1 CSARERQDPGQPQHF TGCAGTGCTAGAGAACGACAGGACCCGGGGCAGCCCCAGCATTTT
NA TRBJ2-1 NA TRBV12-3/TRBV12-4 CASSFPRPSSYNEQFF TGTGCCAGCAGTTTCCCCAGACCGAGCTCCTACAATGAGCAGTTCTTC
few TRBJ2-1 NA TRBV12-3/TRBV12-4 CASSPTDFDRFF TGTGCCAGCAGTCCCACCGACTTCGATAGGTTCTTC
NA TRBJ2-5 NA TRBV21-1 CAKPGISSQETQYF TGTGCTAAACCCGGGATTTCTTCTCAAGAGACCCAGTACTTC
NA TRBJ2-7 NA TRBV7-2 CASSLVQGLSDEQYF TGTGCCAGCAGCTTAGTACAGGGCCTCTCCGACGAGCAGTACTTC
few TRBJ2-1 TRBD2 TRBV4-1 CASSQPGLLSSGGSYNEQFF TGCGCCAGCAGCCAACCGGGACTCCTCTCTTCCGGGGGGTCTTACAATGAGCAGTTCTTC
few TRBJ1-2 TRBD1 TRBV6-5 CASSYPNDRDLRYGYTF TGTGCCAGCAGTTACCCAAATGACAGGGACCTCCGGTATGGCTACACCTTC
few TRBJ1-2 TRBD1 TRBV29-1 CSVEDRGRGDYGYTF TGCAGCGTTGAAGATCGGGGCAGGGGGGACTATGGCTACACCTTC
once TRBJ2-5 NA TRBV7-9 CASSDRPADRQETQYF TGTGCCAGCAGCGACCGACCCGCGGACAGACAAGAGACCCAGTACTTC
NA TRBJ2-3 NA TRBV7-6 CASSLDVGTDTQYF TGTGCCAGCAGCTTAGACGTCGGCACAGATACGCAGTATTTT
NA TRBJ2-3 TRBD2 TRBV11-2 CASSYPTSGGGIDTQYF TGTGCCAGCAGCTACCCTACTAGCGGGGGAGGGATAGATACGCAGTATTTT
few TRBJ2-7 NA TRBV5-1 CASSLGVYYEQYF TGCGCCAGCAGCTTGGGGGTTTACTACGAGCAGTACTTC
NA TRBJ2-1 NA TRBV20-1 CSAGAAGNEQFF TGCAGTGCTGGGGCTGCGGGGAATGAGCAGTTCTTC
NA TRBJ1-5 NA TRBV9 CASSVGRENQPQHF TGTGCCAGCAGCGTCGGCAGGGAGAATCAGCCCCAGCATTTT
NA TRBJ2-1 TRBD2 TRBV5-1 CASKLGLAGDSYNEQFF TGCGCCAGCAAACTGGGACTAGCGGGGGACTCCTACAATGAGCAGTTCTTC
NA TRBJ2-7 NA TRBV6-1 CASSELGDLAYEQYF TGTGCCAGCAGTGAATTAGGCGACCTCGCCTACGAGCAGTACTTC
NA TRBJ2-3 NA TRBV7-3 CASSSTGQGDTQYF TGTGCCAGCAGCTCAACGGGTCAGGGAGATACGCAGTATTTT
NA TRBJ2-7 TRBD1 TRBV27 CASRRQRGQYEQYF TGTGCCAGCAGGAGACAGAGGGGGCAATACGAGCAGTACTTC
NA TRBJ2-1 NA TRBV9 CASSVGSAAGNEQFF TGTGCCAGCAGCGTAGGCAGCGCCGCGGGAAATGAGCAGTTCTTC
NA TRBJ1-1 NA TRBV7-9 CASSPPFANTEAFF TGTGCCAGCAGCCCCCCCTTTGCGAACACTGAAGCTTTCTTT
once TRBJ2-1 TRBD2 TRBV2 CASSGPLGQREEGEQFF TGTGCCAGCAGTGGGCCCCTAGGCCAGCGGGAGGAAGGTGAGCAGTTCTTC
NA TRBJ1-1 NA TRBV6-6 CASSTEPQGRHTEAFF TGTGCCAGCAGTACGGAACCTCAGGGAAGGCACACTGAAGCTTTCTTT
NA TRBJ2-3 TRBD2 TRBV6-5 CASRPPGGSDTQYF TGTGCCAGCAGACCCCCGGGAGGATCGGATACGCAGTATTTT
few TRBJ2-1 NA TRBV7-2 CASSVVVFNEQFF TGTGCCAGCAGCGTAGTAGTTTTTAACGAGCAGTTCTTC